This T cell receptor (beta chain) was found in a study of blood T cell repertoires in COVID-19 (TCRdb year 2020). Study-wide context: The collaborator samples originated in the United States, Italy and Spain and spanned the acute and convalescent phases of COVID-19. The dataset comprised deeply sampled blood TCRbeta repertoires from subjects exposed to, actively infected with, or recovered from COVID-19. Sample metadata almost always included a de-identified subject ID, COVID-19 status, age in years and sex. Where HLA class I and class II types were available, the types were taken from metadata supplied by the sample provider, not from assay-based typing. The prospective study material was composed of cDNA or gDNA derived from T cells, B-cell-depleted T cells, or PBMCs. The samples were drawn from the first 160 participants of the ongoing ImmuneRACE study and from over a thousand subjects provided by 6 global collaborators. The repertoires were released in a freely available public database meant as a resource for research on the immune response to SARS-CoV-2.

General study outcomes and caveats: The quantity of clinical and demographic metadata differed by source and by participant and was supplied without curation.

This clone was found once. Its antigen specificity is not known. Base qualities were left out, and no much larger clone turns up one base away. TCRbeta CDR3 regions were amplified from genomic DNA using the immunoSEQ Assay, a bias-controlled multiplex PCR. As for the original processing: Nucleated cell counts per sample were estimated from amplification of reference gene primers within the assay. To quantify the absolute abundance of each unique TCRbeta CDR3 rearrangement, sequence reads were collapsed and filtered. For each sample, productive Simpson clonality was calculated as the square root of Simpson's diversity index over productive rearrangements. TCRdb stores this immuneACCESS table with in-frame sequences only. Part of the clones is absent; in the studies checked, under half of the shortfall reflects unresolved V genes, and no reason is known for the rest. That table supplies the V and J calls and clone size; D and trimming were determined from the DNA. This sample gives about 480,000 clones in total; approximately 90% of them show up just once. In total, the top ten clones hold more than 4% of the sample.

Inclusive of the bounding cysteine and phenylalanine, the CDR3 is 17 residues long. Solely the CDR3 DNA is kept, with 51 bases framed from the first base. V is trimmed back by 1 base and J by 0 bases, and the junction contains 6 bases that no gene match accounts for. CDR1 and CDR2 are read off the germline V gene (reference sequence) as LNHDA and SQIVND. Whole blood was collected in K2EDTA tubes by collaborating institutions according to the institutions' own protocols. For TCRbeta analysis, collaborators shipped samples in one of three forms: frozen whole blood, isolated PBMCs, or DNA extracted from either of those sample types.

Sequenced: peripheral blood. The source of this sequence is a woman between 25 and 40 years old with acute or convalescent COVID-19. The chain joins TRBV19 to TRBJ2-7, with TRBD1 identical over 10 junction bases. The DNA sequence is as follows: TGTGCCAGTAGTATAGGGGATGGGACAGGGGCCTCCTACGAGCAGTACTTC. Translated, this gives CASSIGDGTGASYEQYF.